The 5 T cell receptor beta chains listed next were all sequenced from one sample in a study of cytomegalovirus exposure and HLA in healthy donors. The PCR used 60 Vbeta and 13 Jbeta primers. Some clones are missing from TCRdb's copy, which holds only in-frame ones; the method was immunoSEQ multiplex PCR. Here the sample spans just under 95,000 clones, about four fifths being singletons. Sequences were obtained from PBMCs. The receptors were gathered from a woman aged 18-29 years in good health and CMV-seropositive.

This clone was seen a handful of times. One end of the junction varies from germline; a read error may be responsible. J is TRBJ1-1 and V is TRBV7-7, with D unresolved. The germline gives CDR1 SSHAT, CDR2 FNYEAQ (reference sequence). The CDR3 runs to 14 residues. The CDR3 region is CASSLSPGSTEAFF. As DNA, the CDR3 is TGTGCTAGCAGCTTATCCCCAGGTAGCACTGAAGCTTTCTTT. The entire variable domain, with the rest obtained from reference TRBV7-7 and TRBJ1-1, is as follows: GAGVSQSPRYKVTKRGQDVTLRCDPISSHATLYWYQQALGQGPEFLTYFNYEAQPDKSGLPSDRFSAERPEGSISTLTIQRTEQRDSAMYRCASSLSPGSTEAFFGQGTRLTVV.

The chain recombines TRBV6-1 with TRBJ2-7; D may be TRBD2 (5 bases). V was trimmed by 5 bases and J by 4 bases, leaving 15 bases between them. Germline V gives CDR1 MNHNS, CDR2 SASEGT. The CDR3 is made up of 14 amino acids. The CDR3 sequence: CASSLRRGPYEQYF. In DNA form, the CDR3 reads TGTGCCAGCAGTCTACGGAGAGGGCCTTACGAGCAGTACTTC.

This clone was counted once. CDR3 region: CASSQDKGIGTGNLEQYF. CDR3 coding DNA: TGTGCCAGCAGCCAAGATAAGGGGATCGGGACAGGGAACTTGGAGCAGTACTTC. The rearrangement joins TRBV14 to TRBJ2-7; TRBD1 agrees at 9 bases. Germline loops: CDR1 SGHDN, CDR2 FVKESK. The junction had 16 bases not matched to a gene; V was cut back by 0 bases and J by 7 bases. This CDR3 is 18 amino acids long.

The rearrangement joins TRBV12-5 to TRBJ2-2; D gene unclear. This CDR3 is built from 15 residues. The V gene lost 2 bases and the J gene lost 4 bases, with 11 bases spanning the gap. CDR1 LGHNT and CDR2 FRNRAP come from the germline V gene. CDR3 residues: CASGLWAGSTGELFF. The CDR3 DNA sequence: TGTGCTAGTGGTTTGTGGGCTGGATCCACCGGGGAGCTGTTTTTT.

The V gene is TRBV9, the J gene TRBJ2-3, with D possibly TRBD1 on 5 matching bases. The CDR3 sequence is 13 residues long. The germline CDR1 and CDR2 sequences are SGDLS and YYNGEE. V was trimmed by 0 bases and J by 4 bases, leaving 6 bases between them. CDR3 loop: CASSVEGADTQYF. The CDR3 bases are TGTGCCAGCAGCGTAGAAGGGGCAGATACGCAGTATTTT.